Each of the 14 T cell receptor beta chains below was sequenced from the same sample in a study of Graves' ophthalmopathy and Graves' hyperthyroidism. TCR beta CDR3 regions were amplified from RNA transcripts. Amplification began with first-round RT-PCR using HTBI primers, then second-round multiplex PCR was performed. Each CDR3 protein gets one entry after TCRdb re-called the multiplex PCR reads with MiXCR. The table has some 360,000 distinct CDR3 sequences, about a sixth seen once. Sequenced sample: peripheral blood. Receptor source: an adult woman with stable Graves' hyperthyroidism.

This clonotype was recorded many times. V is TRBV19 and J is TRBJ1-5; tentatively, D is TRBD1 (6 bases). The CDR3 is 14 residues long. V lost 3 bases to trimming and J lost 5 bases, with 11 bases between them. The V gene's germline CDR1 is LNHDA and CDR2 SQIVND (reference sequence). The CDR3 reads CASSIWDKDQPQHF. CDR3 bases: TGTGCCAGTAGTATCTGGGACAAAGATCAGCCCCAGCATTTT.

The chain uses TRBV7-2 and TRBJ1-6; TRBD1 is a possible D gene (6 bases). This CDR3 region has 17 residues. The ends were cut back, 1 base at V and 5 bases at J, with 15 bases in the middle. From germline, CDR1 is SGHTA and CDR2 FQGNSA. CDR3 sequence: CASSLVVWGANNSPLHF. The CDR3 nucleotides are TGTGCCAGCAGCTTAGTGGTGTGGGGGGCGAATAATTCACCCCTCCACTTT.

This clonotype was seen many times. The V and J genes are TRBV9 and TRBJ1-6; 10 positions match TRBD1. The CDR3 is 15 residues long. With 5 bases clipped from V and 9 bases from J, the junction kept 8 bases outside the gene matches. Germline CDR1 and CDR2: SGDLS and YYNGEE. The CDR3 region is CASSLAGTGVSPLHF. The CDR3 DNA reads TGTGCCAGCAGTCTCGCCGGGACAGGGGTTTCACCCCTCCACTTT.

This clonotype appeared a few times. The chain employs TRBV28 and TRBJ1-6; 8 nucleotides match TRBD1. Germline trimming cut 6 bases from V and 13 bases from J; bases unmatched to any gene: 11. Germline loops: CDR1 MDHEN, CDR2 SYDVKM. The CDR3 is 14 amino acids. The CDR3 region has the DNA TGTGCCAGCAGCATAGATCAGGGGGCGAAGCCCCTCCACTTT. Its protein is CASSIDQGAKPLHF. Variable domain in full (rest from reference TRBV28 and TRBJ1-6): DVKVTQSSRYLVKRTGEKVFLECVQDMDHENMFWYRQDPGLGLRLIYFSYDVKMKEKGDIPEGYSVSREKKERFSLILESASTNQTSMYLCASSIDQGAKPLHFGNGTRLTVT.

The CDR3 bases are TGTGCCAGCAGTCCCACCGGGACAGGGTACGGCGAGCAGTACTTC. It yields the protein CASSPTGTGYGEQYF. The V call is TRBV12-3 or TRBV12-4, the J call TRBJ2-7; 9 bases agree with TRBD1. This CDR3 region has 15 residues. V gave up 5 bases and J gave up 6 bases; unmatched junction bases: 11.

There are many counts of this clonotype. This chain joins TRBV7-9 and TRBJ1-2, with D possibly being TRBD1 (5 bases). The V and J ends lost 3 bases and 3 bases respectively, with 8 bases between them. Germline CDR1 is SEHNR and CDR2 is FQNEAQ (reference sequence). The CDR3 is 13 residues long. This CDR3 reads CASSFDSDYGYTF. The DNA for the CDR3 is TGTGCCAGCAGCTTTGACAGCGACTATGGCTACACCTTC.

This clonotype showed up many times. V is TRBV9 and J is TRBJ1-6; the D is unclear. The V end was cut by 0 bases, the J end by 9 bases, with 7 bases between. The length of the CDR3 is 13 residues. Germline CDR1 SGDLS, CDR2 YYNGEE. The CDR3: CASSVAVGSPLHF. DNA of the CDR3: TGTGCCAGCAGCGTAGCTGTTGGTTCACCCCTCCACTTT.

The table lists this clonotype with many counts. The V and J genes are TRBV28 and TRBJ1-2, with D unresolved. Trimming removed 2 bases from V and 1 base from J, with 20 bases in between. CDR1 and CDR2 (germline): MDHEN, SYDVKM. The CDR3 consists of 18 residues. CDR3 in amino acids: CASSLVNFFRLINYGYTF. CDR3 nucleotide sequence: TGTGCCAGCAGTTTAGTGAACTTCTTCCGGCTGATTAACTATGGCTACACCTTC.

This clonotype was counted many times. The chain couples TRBV7-2 to TRBJ1-1; D unclear. Trimming left V 4 bases short and J 3 bases short, with 6 bases between. The germline V gene has CDR1 SGHTA and CDR2 FQGNSA. The CDR3 contains 12 residues. CDR3 DNA: TGTGCCAGCAGCTCGACTTACACTGAAGCTTTCTTT. Protein product: CASSSTYTEAFF. Variable domain in full (rest from reference TRBV7-2 and TRBJ1-1): GAGVSQSPSNKVTEKGKDVELRCDPISGHTALYWYRQSLGQGLEFLIYFQGNSAPDKSGLPSDRFSAERTGGSVSTLTIQRTQQEDSAVYLCASSSTYTEAFFGQGTRLTVV.

The sample holds many counts of this clonotype. The rearrangement links TRBV6-5 to TRBJ2-7; TRBD2 might be the D (5 bases). V lost 7 bases and J lost 5, with 15 bases in between. Germline V gene data show CDR1 as MNHEY and CDR2 as SVGAGI. The CDR3 spans 13 residues. The DNA of the CDR3 is TGTGCCAGCACCCGAACACGCGGGCACGAGCAGTACTTC. The encoded protein is CASTRTRGHEQYF.

This clonotype was seen repeatedly, ten times or more. This chain joins TRBV27 and TRBJ2-7; TRBD2 aligns across 9 bases. The CDR3 loop spans 18 amino acids. CDR1 is MNHEY, CDR2 SMNVEV, per germline (reference sequence). V lost 5 bases, J lost 1 base, and 15 bases stayed unmatched. CDR3 loop: CASSHSSGERIKSYEQYF. In nucleotides, the CDR3 is TGTGCCAGCAGTCACTCTAGCGGGGAGAGGATCAAATCCTACGAGCAGTACTTC.

In its sample, this clonotype was seen many times. CDR3 residues: CASSPGRKSSYNSPLHF. The CDR3, as DNA: TGTGCCAGCAGTCCCGGACGTAAAAGCTCCTATAATTCACCCCTCCACTTT. The chain is built from TRBV27 and TRBJ1-6; no clear D. V was pared by 5 bases and J by 0 bases, with 14 bases between. In germline, CDR1 is MNHEY, CDR2 SMNVEV (reference sequence). This CDR3 comprises 17 residues.

This clonotype was seen repeatedly, ten times or more. This chain uses TRBV29-1 with TRBJ1-1; weak D call: TRBD1 (6 bases). Between the trimmed V and J ends, which lost 6 bases and 3 bases, there was a span of 14 bases. There are 13 residues in the CDR3. Germline V CDR1 and CDR2: SQVTM, ANQGSEA. The CDR3 nucleotides are TGCAGCGTAAACTCAGGGGATTACACTGAAGCTTTCTTT. Translated, it gives CSVNSGDYTEAFF.

This clonotype occurred a few times. CDR3 in DNA: TGCAGCGTTCCGGGATGGGGAGACAAAAACATTCAGTACTTC. It translates to CSVPGWGDKNIQYF. The rearrangement links TRBV29-1 to TRBJ2-4, with a tentative D call TRBD2 (5 bases). The V end was cut by 5 bases, the J end by 3 bases, with 14 bases between. The CDR3 runs to 14 residues. Germline assignment: CDR1 SQVTM and CDR2 ANQGSEA.